This is a list of T cell receptor beta chains from one sample in a study of Graves' ophthalmopathy and Graves' hyperthyroidism. TCRdb ran MiXCR on the multiplex PCR reads and lists one entry per CDR3 protein. Altogether 200,000 to 250,000 distinct CDR3 sequences are present, 20% to 25% being singletons, with the ten largest covering more than 35%. The sequencing input was peripheral blood. The receptor set was obtained from a woman aged 45-60 years with Graves' ophthalmopathy. Each CDR3 is given with its conserved first and last residue. The order of the fields is D gene, J gene, clone size, V gene, CDR3 DNA, CDR3 protein. The D gene is left open where the match is weak. A row's size may be missing; if present it is once, few, many or a size class.

.,TRBJ2-5,many,TRBV6-2/TRBV6-3,TGTGCCAGCAGTTACGCGGCGGCCCAGTACTTC,CASSYAAAQYF
.,TRBJ1-5,.,TRBV6-1,TGTGCCAGCAGCCAAGGGCGAAATCAGCCCCAGCATTTT,CASSQGRNQPQHF
.,TRBJ1-6,.,TRBV12-3/TRBV12-4,TGTGCCAGCAGTTTTAGGTCTAATTCACCCCTCCACTTT,CASSFRSNSPLHF
.,TRBJ1-1,many,TRBV12-3/TRBV12-4,TGTGCCAGCAGCCGTCGCCTTAGCGGGGCTAACACTGAAGCTTTCTTT,CASSRRLSGANTEAFF
TRBD2,TRBJ2-5,many,TRBV11-3,TGTGCCAGCAGCTTAGATGGAAGCGGGAGAGTAGGAGAGACCCAGTACTTC,CASSLDGSGRVGETQYF
TRBD1,TRBJ1-6,many,TRBV28,TGTGCCAGCAGTTCTTGGGGACAGAATGTTAGGAATTCACCCCTCCACTTT,CASSSWGQNVRNSPLHF
.,TRBJ2-5,.,TRBV4-1,TGCGCCAGCCGAAAAGGGGTGGGGCGAGAGACCCAGTACTTC,CASRKGVGRETQYF
.,TRBJ1-1,.,TRBV6-5,TGTGCCAGCAGTTGGGATAGAGGATCTGAAGCTTTCTTT,CASSWDRGSEAFF
TRBD2,TRBJ2-7,many,TRBV20-1,TGCAGTGCTAGGTCGGGGGAGGGACCCTACGAGCAGTACTTC,CSARSGEGPYEQYF
.,TRBJ2-7,many,TRBV28,TGTGCCAGCAGTTTATCGCCGGCTCCGGGGGAGCAGTACTTC,CASSLSPAPGEQYF
TRBD1,TRBJ1-2,.,TRBV12-3/TRBV12-4,TGTGCCAGCAGTACCACAAGAGGACAGGAACATGGCTACACCTTC,CASSTTRGQEHGYTF
.,TRBJ1-1,.,TRBV2,TGTGCCAGCAGCCCCAGGGGCGGTGAGAACACTGAAGCTTTCTTT,CASSPRGGENTEAFF
.,TRBJ2-7,many,TRBV5-6,TGTGCCAGCAGCTTTTACGGTGCACTCTCCGAGCAGTACTTC,CASSFYGALSEQYF
.,TRBJ1-2,many,TRBV12-3/TRBV12-4,TGTGCCAGCAGTTTAGGTGTCGGGGGCTACACCTTC,CASSLGVGGYTF
.,TRBJ2-5,many,TRBV2,TGTGCCAGCAGTGTAGGGGCGCGTACTAATCCCCCTGGGACCCAGTACTTC,CASSVGARTNPPGTQYF
.,TRBJ1-3,many,TRBV30,TGTGCCTGGAGTGTGGCGGGCTTCTCTGGAAACACCATATATTTT,CAWSVAGFSGNTIYF
TRBD2,TRBJ2-5,.,TRBV7-2,TGTGCCAGCAGCCGGACTAAGGCGGGAGGGGGAGAGACCCAGTACTTC,CASSRTKAGGGETQYF
TRBD2,TRBJ2-7,many,TRBV6-5,TGTGCCAGCAGTATTGCGGGGACTAGCGGGAACGAGCAGTACTTC,CASSIAGTSGNEQYF
.,TRBJ1-1,.,TRBV11-2,TGTGCCAGCAGCTTTTCGGGGGCAGGGAACACTGAAGCTTTCTTT,CASSFSGAGNTEAFF
TRBD1,TRBJ1-2,many,TRBV12-3/TRBV12-4,TGTGCCAGCAGTCTCCGGGACAGGGTGAGCTATGGCTACACCTTC,CASSLRDRVSYGYTF
.,TRBJ1-1,.,TRBV20-1,TGCAGGGCTTGGGAAGCTTTCTTT,CRAWEAFF
TRBD2,TRBJ2-2,few,TRBV14,TGTGCCAGCAGCCGACGGGGACTAGCGGGAACGGGGGAGCTGTTTTTT,CASSRRGLAGTGELFF
.,TRBJ1-2,.,TRBV28,TGTGCCAGCAGTTTAGATGCCCCCACGGCCGGCTACACCTTC,CASSLDAPTAGYTF
.,TRBJ1-5,few,TRBV6-1,TGTGCCAGCAGTGGAGGGCCAGGCAATCAGCCCCAGCATTTT,CASSGGPGNQPQHF
.,TRBJ2-5,many,TRBV4-2,TGTGCCAGCAGCCAAGGGGTCCAAGAGACCCAGTACTTC,CASSQGVQETQYF
.,TRBJ2-5,many,TRBV2,TGTGCCAGCAGTGAACGGGAGACCCAGTACTTC,CASSERETQYF
.,TRBJ1-5,many,TRBV6-1,TGTGCCACGTGTAATTTGATCAATCAGCCCCAGCATTTT,CATCNLINQPQHF
.,TRBJ1-5,many,TRBV19,TGTGCCAGTAGTATCGGGTTTCGGCAGCCCCAGCATTTT,CASSIGFRQPQHF
.,TRBJ1-5,many,TRBV6-1,TGTGCCAGCAGTAAACTCATCGTGTCGGGCAATCAGCCCCAGCATTTT,CASSKLIVSGNQPQHF
.,TRBJ1-6,.,TRBV12-3/TRBV12-4,TGTGCCAGCAGTTTAGCGCAAGGGACAATCCTCCACTTT,CASSLAQGTILHF
.,TRBJ2-3,many,TRBV12-3/TRBV12-4,TGTGCCAGCAGTTTTAGTCTCACGCCCACAGATACGCAGTATTTT,CASSFSLTPTDTQYF
TRBD1,TRBJ1-5,many,TRBV19,TGTGCCAGTTCTAAAGGGGGTCGACAGGGTGGCCAGCCCCAGCATTTT,CASSKGGRQGGQPQHF
TRBD2,TRBJ2-7,few,TRBV7-2,TGTGCCAGCAGCTTAGCGGGAACTAGCGGGCTACCCTACGAGCAGTACTTC,CASSLAGTSGLPYEQYF
.,TRBJ2-5,.,TRBV6-1,TGTGCCAGCATCGGGTCCATCCAAGAGACCCAGTACTTC,CASIGSIQETQYF
TRBD1,TRBJ2-4,.,TRBV15,TGTGCCACCAGCAGCGCGGGGACAGGGGCCAACATTCAGTACTTC,CATSSAGTGANIQYF
TRBD2,TRBJ2-7,many,TRBV20-1,TGCAGTGCCCAAAAGGCAGCGGGAGGGCGCTACGAGCAGTACTTC,CSAQKAAGGRYEQYF
.,TRBJ2-7,many,TRBV27,TGTGCCAGCAGTTTAGACCCTTGGGGCCTCCCACCCAACGAGCAGTACTTC,CASSLDPWGLPPNEQYF
.,TRBJ2-7,few,TRBV3-1,TGTGCCAGCAGCCAGGGGGTGCACTACGAGCAGTACTTC,CASSQGVHYEQYF
.,TRBJ2-5,few,TRBV20-1,TGCAGTGGGCTCCTCGACAGTGGGCAAAGAGAGACCCAGTACTTC,CSGLLDSGQRETQYF
TRBD1,TRBJ1-1,many,TRBV10-1,TGCGCCAGCAGTGTTGGGACAGGGGACACTGAAGCTTTCTTT,CASSVGTGDTEAFF
TRBD2,TRBJ2-1,many,TRBV5-5,TGTGCCAGCAGCTTGGAACTAGCGAGCTACAATGAGCAGTTCTTC,CASSLELASYNEQFF